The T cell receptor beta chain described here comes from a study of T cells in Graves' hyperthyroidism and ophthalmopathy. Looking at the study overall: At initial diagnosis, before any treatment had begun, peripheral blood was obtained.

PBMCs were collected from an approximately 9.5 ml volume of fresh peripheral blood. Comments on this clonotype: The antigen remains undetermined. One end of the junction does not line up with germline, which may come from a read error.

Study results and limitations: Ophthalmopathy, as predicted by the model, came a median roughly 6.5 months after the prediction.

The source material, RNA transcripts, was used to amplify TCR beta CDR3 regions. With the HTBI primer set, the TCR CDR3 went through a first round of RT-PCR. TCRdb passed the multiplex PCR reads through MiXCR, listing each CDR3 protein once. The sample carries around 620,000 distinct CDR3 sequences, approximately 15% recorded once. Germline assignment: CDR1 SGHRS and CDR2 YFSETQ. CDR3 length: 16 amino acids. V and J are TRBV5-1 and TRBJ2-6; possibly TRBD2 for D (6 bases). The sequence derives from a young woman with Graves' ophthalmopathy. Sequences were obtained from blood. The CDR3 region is CAGSLFRGSGANVLTF. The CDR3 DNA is TGCGCCGGCAGCTTGTTTCGGGGGTCTGGGGCCAACGTCCTGACTTTC.